The 9 T cell receptor beta chains below were found in one sample sequenced in a study of graft-versus-host responses after intestinal transplantation. Clones were sequenced by immunoSEQ multiplex PCR, and TCRdb holds only the in-frame ones, with some missing. Of about 39,000 clones in the sample, roughly 93% are singletons; the top ten hold under 25%. No antigen is known for these receptors. Sequenced material: unstimulated CD8+ T cells sorted from spleen or lymph node cells, taken before transplant. These receptors were obtained from a human donor who was the organ donor for an intestinal transplant.

The chain uses TRBV27 and TRBJ2-7, with 8 bases fitting TRBD1. V lost 3 bases and J lost 3; bases outside the gene matches: 10. This CDR3 is 16 amino acids long. CDR1 and CDR2 (germline): MNHEY, SMNVEV (reference sequence). CDR3 sequence reads: CASSFEGTGSYYEQYF. CDR3 sequence (DNA): TGTGCCAGCAGTTTTGAGGGGACAGGCTCTTACTACGAGCAGTACTTC.

The V and J genes are TRBV4-3 and TRBJ2-2; D call uncertain. This CDR3 comprises 12 residues. Trimming cost V 7 bases and J 5 bases, with 8 bases left between them. Germline assignment: CDR1 LGHNA and CDR2 YSLEER. The CDR3, as DNA: TGCGCCAGCACCCCCGGAACCGGGGAGCTGTTTTTT. This codes for CASTPGTGELFF.

CDR3 sequence reads: CASSPGQVREQYF. For the CDR3, the DNA is TGTGCCAGCAGCCCGGGACAGGTGCGCGAGCAGTACTTC. The rearrangement joins TRBV7-2 to TRBJ2-7; 8 positions match TRBD1. Unmatched junction bases numbered 6, after V lost 5 bases and J lost 6 bases. CDR3 length: 13 amino acids. Per the germline V gene, CDR1 is SGHTA and CDR2 is FQGNSA.

The gene calls are TRBV5-5 and TRBJ1-1, with a tentative D call TRBD1 (6 bases). The length of the CDR3 is 14 residues. Germline lookup yields CDR1 SGHKS and CDR2 YYEKEE (reference sequence). The germline V and J ends were trimmed by 4 bases and 7 bases, with 17 bases remaining between them. DNA of the CDR3: TGTGCCAGCAGCCTCCGTTGGGGGCCTCTTGAAGCTTTCTTT. It translates to CASSLRWGPLEAFF.

The CDR3 reads CSVEGGGSSYNEQFF. The DNA of the CDR3 is TGCAGCGTTGAGGGCGGGGGGAGCTCCTACAATGAGCAGTTCTTC. This chain connects TRBV29-1 to TRBJ2-1, with 8 nucleotides matching TRBD2. The CDR3 spans 15 residues. Trimming at V came to 3 bases and at J to 0 bases, leaving 4 bases not matched to a gene. From germline, CDR1 is SQVTM and CDR2 ANQGSEA.

The V and J genes are TRBV4-1 and TRBJ1-6; D gene unclear. Germline values: CDR1 MGHRA, CDR2 YSYEKL. The CDR3 length is 12 residues. V shed 3 bases and J shed 7 bases, with 4 bases lying between them. CDR3 amino acids: CASSHKNSPLHF. CDR3 in DNA: TGCGCCAGCAGCCACAAAAATTCACCCCTCCACTTT.

The chain joins TRBV27 to TRBJ1-2; D remains ambiguous. The germline V and J ends were trimmed by 6 bases and 6 bases, with 14 bases remaining between them. Per the germline V gene, CDR1 is MNHEY and CDR2 is SMNVEV (reference sequence). There are 13 residues in the CDR3. The CDR3 is CASRPQGGDGYTF. CDR3 sequence (DNA): TGTGCCAGCAGGCCTCAAGGTGGTGATGGCTACACCTTC.

This chain connects TRBV27 to TRBJ2-7, with D maybe TRBD1 (6 bases). The length of the CDR3 is 14 residues. Trimming removed 3 bases at V and 0 bases at J, with 9 bases between. Germline CDR1 MNHEY, CDR2 SMNVEV (reference sequence). CDR3 sequence (DNA): TGTGCCAGCAGTTTCCTGGACAGCTCCTACGAGCAGTACTTC. Its translation: CASSFLDSSYEQYF.

The chain joins TRBV5-4 to TRBJ2-7; 7 bases map to TRBD1. Germline values: CDR1 SGHNT, CDR2 YYREEE (reference sequence). The length of the CDR3 is 13 residues. V was clipped by 0 bases and J by 6 bases; unmatched bases: 3. The CDR3 DNA sequence: TGTGCCAGCAGCTTGGAGGCAGGGGGCGAGCAGTACTTC. Residues: CASSLEAGGEQYF. The whole variable domain, remainder taken from reference TRBV5-4 and TRBJ2-7, is ETGVTQSPTHLIKTRGQQVTLRCSSQSGHNTVSWYQQALGQGPQFIFQYYREEENGRGNFPPRFSGLQFPNYSSELNVNALELDDSALYLCASSLEAGGEQYFGPGTRLTVT.